One sample yielded the 11 T cell receptor beta chains listed below, sequenced in a study of blood T cells in healthy people across ages. Sample-barcoded 5' priming and a J-beta primer mix drove a second PCR of about 7 to 12 cycles. MiXCR was run by TCRdb on the 5' RACE reads, yielding one entry per CDR3 protein. The profile covers over 600,000 distinct CDR3 sequences, with roughly 43% appearing a single time and around 30% taken by the ten largest. Sequencing input: blood. These receptors were taken from a man older than 75 in good health.

J is TRBJ2-3 and V is TRBV13; 8 bases fit TRBD1. The CDR3 totals 15 residues. Germline lookup yields CDR1 PRHDT and CDR2 FYEKMQ (reference sequence). The J segment lost 5 bases and the V segment lost 2 bases, leaving 6 bases of the junction unmatched. Written as DNA, the CDR3 is TGTGCCAGCAGCTTACGACAGGGGCGAGGAGATACGCAGTATTTT. It encodes CASSLRQGRGDTQYF.

The chain is built from TRBV7-2 and TRBJ2-3; 10 bases are shared with TRBD2. V lost 1 base, J lost 2 bases, and 9 bases stayed unmatched. The CDR3 runs to 18 residues. Germline V lookup: CDR1 SGHTA, CDR2 FQGNSA. For the CDR3, the DNA is TGTGCCAGCAGCTTAGGAGCGGGGGGGCGGGGGACCACAGATACGCAGTATTTT. It is translated as CASSLGAGGRGTTDTQYF.

This rearrangement joins TRBV3-1 to TRBJ2-7; 8 nucleotides line up with TRBD1. The DNA end is more similar to TRBJ2-5, so the J call may be wrong. Germline assignment: CDR1 LGHDT and CDR2 YNNKEL (reference sequence). This CDR3 is 16 amino acids long. CDR3 sequence (DNA): TGTGCCAGCAGTCGAATCTCGGACAGGGATGGGGAGACCCAGTACTTC. Its translation is CASSRISDRDGETQYF.

The rearrangement uses TRBV20-1 and TRBJ1-3; a weak D match, TRBD1 (6 bases). The CDR3 sequence is 14 residues long. V was pared by 6 bases and J by 0 bases, with 12 bases between. In germline, CDR1 is DFQATT, CDR2 SNEGSKA (reference sequence). The CDR3 reads CSAVRDISGNTIYF. CDR3 DNA sequence: TGCAGTGCGGTCCGGGACATCTCTGGAAACACCATATATTTT.

This clonotype was seen once. The chain is built from TRBV14 and TRBJ2-7, with 7 bases identical to TRBD1. Germline loops: CDR1 SGHDN, CDR2 FVKESK. There are 16 residues in the CDR3. Losses at the gene ends were 5 bases for V and 1 base for J; bases not matched to a gene: 11. CDR3 coding DNA: TGTGCCAGCAGCACGAGACAGGGTATAGGTTCCTACGAGCAGTACTTC. It codes for CASSTRQGIGSYEQYF.

This chain links TRBV6-2 or TRBV6-3 with TRBJ1-5, with D unclear. The CDR3 sequence is 12 residues long. Germline V lookup: CDR1 MNHEY, CDR2 SVGEGT. Trimming took off 4 bases at V and 7 bases at J, with 8 bases between the two ends. The CDR3 loop is CASSSAPQPQHF. The CDR3 bases are TGTGCCAGCAGTTCCGCTCCCCAGCCCCAGCATTTT.

The chain has TRBV20-1 and TRBJ2-1; either TRBD1 or TRBD2 may supply D (5 bases each). Germline V CDR1 and CDR2: DFQATT, SNEGSKA (reference sequence). This CDR3 spans 11 amino acids. V was trimmed by 6 bases and J by 9 bases, leaving 12 bases between them. Here the CDR3 DNA reads TGCAGTGCCACAGAGGGGTGTGAGCAGTTCTTC. This encodes CSATEGCEQFF.

The V gene is TRBV6-6, the J gene TRBJ2-4; D is uncertain. CDR3 length: 14 amino acids. Germline V gene sequence: CDR1 MNHNY, CDR2 SVGAGI (reference sequence). Trimming cost V 3 bases and J 8 bases, with 14 bases left between them. The CDR3: CASSYGRSQDIQYF. The CDR3 DNA follows: TGTGCCAGCAGTTATGGCCGGTCCCAGGACATTCAGTACTTC.

In this sample, this clonotype turned up a few times. This chain connects TRBV11-1 to TRBJ2-7; no definite D call. Matching the DNA end better, TRBJ2-5 makes the J call doubtful. The V gene's germline CDR1 is SGHAT and CDR2 FQDESV (reference sequence). The CDR3 spans 11 residues. The CDR3 coding sequence is TGTGCCAGCGGGATATTAGAGACCCAGTACTTC. It codes for CASGILETQYF.

This clonotype was counted once. V gene TRBV4-3 combines with J gene TRBJ2-1; 13 bases fit TRBD2. The CDR3 spans 15 residues. The germline V gene encodes CDR1 LGHNA and CDR2 YSLEER. J gave up 9 bases and V 5 bases, and 7 bases lay outside the gene matches. CDR3 loop: CASSLLAGGPVEQFF. The CDR3 DNA sequence: TGCGCCAGCAGCTTACTAGCGGGAGGGCCGGTTGAGCAGTTCTTC.

Comment on this clonotype: A read error may be the cause here, since a much bigger clone is one base away. The gene calls are TRBV29-1 and TRBJ2-6; D call uncertain. Trimming removed 6 bases from V and 2 bases from J, with 5 bases in between. The CDR3 extends over 12 amino acids. CDR1 and CDR2 (germline): SQVTM, ANQGSEA. CDR3 DNA sequence: TGCAGCGTGTTAACTGGGGCCAACGTCCTGACTTTC. This codes for CSVLTGANVLTF. Full variable domain (remainder filled in from reference TRBV29-1 and TRBJ2-6): SAVISQKPSRDICQRGTSLTIQCQVDSQVTMMFWYRQQPGQSLTLIATANQGSEATYESGFVIDKFPISRPNLTFSTLTVSNMSPEDSSIYLCSVLTGANVLTFGAGSRLTVL.